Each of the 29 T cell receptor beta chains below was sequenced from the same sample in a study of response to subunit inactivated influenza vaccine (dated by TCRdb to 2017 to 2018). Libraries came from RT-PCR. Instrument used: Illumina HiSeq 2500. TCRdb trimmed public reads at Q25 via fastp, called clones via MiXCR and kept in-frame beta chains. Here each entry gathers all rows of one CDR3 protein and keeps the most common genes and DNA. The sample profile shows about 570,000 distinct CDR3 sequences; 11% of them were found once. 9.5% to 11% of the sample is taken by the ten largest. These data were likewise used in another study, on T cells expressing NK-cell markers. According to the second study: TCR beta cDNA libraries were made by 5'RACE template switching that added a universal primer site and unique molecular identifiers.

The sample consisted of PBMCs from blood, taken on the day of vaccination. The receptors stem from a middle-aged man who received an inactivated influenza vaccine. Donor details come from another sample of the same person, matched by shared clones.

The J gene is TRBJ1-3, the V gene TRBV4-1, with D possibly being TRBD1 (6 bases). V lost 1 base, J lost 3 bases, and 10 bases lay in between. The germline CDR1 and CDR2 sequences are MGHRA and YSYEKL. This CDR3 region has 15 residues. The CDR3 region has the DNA TGCGCCAGCAGCCAAGTAGGGGGGGTTGGAAACACCATATATTTT. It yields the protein CASSQVGGVGNTIYF.

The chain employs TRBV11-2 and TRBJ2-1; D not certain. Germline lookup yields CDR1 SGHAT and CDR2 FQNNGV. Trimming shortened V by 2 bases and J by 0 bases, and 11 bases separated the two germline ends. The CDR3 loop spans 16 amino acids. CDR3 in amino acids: CASSLNPMSSYNEQFF. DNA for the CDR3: TGTGCCAGCAGCTTAAACCCCATGAGCTCCTACAATGAGCAGTTCTTC. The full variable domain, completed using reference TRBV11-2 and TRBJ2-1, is EAGVAQSPRYKIIEKRQSVAFWCNPISGHATLYWYQQILGQGPKLLIQFQNNGVVDDSQLPKDRFSAERLKGVDSTLKIQPAKLEDSAVYLCASSLNPMSSYNEQFFGPGTRLTVL.

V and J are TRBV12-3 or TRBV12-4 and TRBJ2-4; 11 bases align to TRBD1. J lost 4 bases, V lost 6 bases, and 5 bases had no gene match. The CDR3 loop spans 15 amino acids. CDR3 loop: CASRLGTGGKNIQYF. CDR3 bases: TGTGCCAGCAGGCTAGGGACAGGGGGGAAAAACATTCAGTACTTC.

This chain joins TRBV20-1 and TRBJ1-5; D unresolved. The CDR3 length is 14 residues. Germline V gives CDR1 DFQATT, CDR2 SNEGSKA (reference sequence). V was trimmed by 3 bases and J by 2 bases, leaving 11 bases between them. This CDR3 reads CSASWGLGNQPQHF. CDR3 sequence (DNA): TGCAGTGCTAGTTGGGGTCTTGGCAATCAGCCCCAGCATTTT.

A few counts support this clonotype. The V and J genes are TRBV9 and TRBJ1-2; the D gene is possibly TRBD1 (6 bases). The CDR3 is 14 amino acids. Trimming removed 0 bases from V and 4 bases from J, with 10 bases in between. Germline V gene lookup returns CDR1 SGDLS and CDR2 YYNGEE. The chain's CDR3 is CASSVDQGSYGYTF. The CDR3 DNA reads TGTGCCAGCAGCGTAGATCAGGGGAGCTATGGCTACACCTTC.

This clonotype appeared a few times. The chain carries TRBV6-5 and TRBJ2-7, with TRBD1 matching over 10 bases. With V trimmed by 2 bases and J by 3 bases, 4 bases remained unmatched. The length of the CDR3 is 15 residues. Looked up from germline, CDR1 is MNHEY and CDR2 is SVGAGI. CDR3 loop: CASSYPGTGVYEQYF. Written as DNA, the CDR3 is TGTGCCAGCAGTTACCCTGGGACAGGGGTCTACGAGCAGTACTTC.

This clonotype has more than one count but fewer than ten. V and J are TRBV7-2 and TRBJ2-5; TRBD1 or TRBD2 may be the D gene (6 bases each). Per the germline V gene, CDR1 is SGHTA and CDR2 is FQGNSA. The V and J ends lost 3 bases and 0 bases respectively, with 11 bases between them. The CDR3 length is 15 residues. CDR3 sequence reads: CASSFLGGYQETQYF. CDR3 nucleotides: TGTGCCAGCAGCTTTTTAGGGGGGTACCAAGAGACCCAGTACTTC.

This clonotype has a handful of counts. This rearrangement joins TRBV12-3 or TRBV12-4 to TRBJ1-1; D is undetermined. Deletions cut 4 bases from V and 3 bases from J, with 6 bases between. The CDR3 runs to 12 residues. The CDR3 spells CASSSPDTEAFF. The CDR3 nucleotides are TGTGCCAGCAGTTCACCGGACACTGAAGCTTTCTTT.

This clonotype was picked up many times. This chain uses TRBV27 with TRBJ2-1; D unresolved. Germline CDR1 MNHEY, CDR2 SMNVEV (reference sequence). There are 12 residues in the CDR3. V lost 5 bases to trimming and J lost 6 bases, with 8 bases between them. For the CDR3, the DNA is TGTGCCAGCAGTGCCGGACGCAATGAGCAGTTCTTC. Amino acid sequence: CASSAGRNEQFF.

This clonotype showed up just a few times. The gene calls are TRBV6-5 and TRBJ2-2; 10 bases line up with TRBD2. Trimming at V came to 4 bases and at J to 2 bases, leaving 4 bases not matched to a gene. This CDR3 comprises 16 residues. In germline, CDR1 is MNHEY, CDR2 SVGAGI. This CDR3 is CASSSLAGYNTGELFF. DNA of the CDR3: TGTGCCAGCAGTTCACTAGCGGGATACAACACCGGGGAGCTGTTTTTT.

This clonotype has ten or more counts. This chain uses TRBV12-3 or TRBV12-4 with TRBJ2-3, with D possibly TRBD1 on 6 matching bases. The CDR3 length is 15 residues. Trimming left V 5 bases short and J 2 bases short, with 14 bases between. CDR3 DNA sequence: TGTGCCAGCAGTCCGGGACACATAAACACAGATACGCAGTATTTT. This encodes CASSPGHINTDTQYF.

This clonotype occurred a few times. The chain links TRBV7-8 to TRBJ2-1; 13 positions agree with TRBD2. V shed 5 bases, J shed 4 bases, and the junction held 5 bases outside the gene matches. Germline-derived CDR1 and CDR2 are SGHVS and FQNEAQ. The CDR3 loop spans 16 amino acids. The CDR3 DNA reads TGTGCCAGCAGCGGACTAGCGGGAGATGTGTACAATGAGCAGTTCTTC. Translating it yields CASSGLAGDVYNEQFF. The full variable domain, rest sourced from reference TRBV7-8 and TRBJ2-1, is GAGVSQSPRYKVAKRGQDVALRCDPISGHVSLFWYQQALGQGPEFLTYFQNEAQLDKSGLPSDRFFAERPEGSVSTLKIQRTQQEDSAVYLCASSGLAGDVYNEQFFGPGTRLTVL.

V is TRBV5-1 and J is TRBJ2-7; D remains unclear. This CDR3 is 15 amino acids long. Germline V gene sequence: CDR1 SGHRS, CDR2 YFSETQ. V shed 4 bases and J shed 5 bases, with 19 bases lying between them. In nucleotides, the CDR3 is TGCGCCAGCAGCCTCTCATCCCCAATTGTGAACGAGCAGTACTTC. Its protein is CASSLSSPIVNEQYF.

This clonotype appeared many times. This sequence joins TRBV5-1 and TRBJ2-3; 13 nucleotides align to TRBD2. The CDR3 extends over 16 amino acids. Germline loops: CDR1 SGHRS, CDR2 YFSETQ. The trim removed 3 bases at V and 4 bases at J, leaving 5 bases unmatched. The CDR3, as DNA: TGCGCCAGCAGCTCCAGACTAGCGGGGGGCTCAGATACGCAGTATTTT. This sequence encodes CASSSRLAGGSDTQYF.

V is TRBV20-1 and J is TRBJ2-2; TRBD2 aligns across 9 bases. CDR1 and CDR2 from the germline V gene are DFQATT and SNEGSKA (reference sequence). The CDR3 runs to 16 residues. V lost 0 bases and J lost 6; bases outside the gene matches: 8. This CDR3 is CSARDLLAGQAGELFF. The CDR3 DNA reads TGCAGTGCTAGAGATCTGCTAGCGGGACAAGCCGGGGAGCTGTTTTTT.

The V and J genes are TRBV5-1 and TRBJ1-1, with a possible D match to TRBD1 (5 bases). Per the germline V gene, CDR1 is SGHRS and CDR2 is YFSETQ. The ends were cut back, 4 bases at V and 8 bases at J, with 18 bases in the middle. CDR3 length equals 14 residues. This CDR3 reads CASSTGASTVEAFF. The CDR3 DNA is TGCGCCAGCAGCACCGGGGCTTCTACGGTGGAAGCTTTCTTT.

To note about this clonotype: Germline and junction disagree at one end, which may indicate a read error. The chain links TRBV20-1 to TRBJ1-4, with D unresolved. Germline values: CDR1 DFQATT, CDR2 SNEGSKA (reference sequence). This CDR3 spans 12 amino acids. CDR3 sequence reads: CSAGDGAAKLFF. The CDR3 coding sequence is TGCAGTGCTGGAGATGGAGCCGCAAAACTGTTTTTT.

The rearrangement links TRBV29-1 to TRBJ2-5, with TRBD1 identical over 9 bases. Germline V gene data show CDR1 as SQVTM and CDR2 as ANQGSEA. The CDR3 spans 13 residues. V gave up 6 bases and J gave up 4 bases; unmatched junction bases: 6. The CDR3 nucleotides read TGCAGCGTCGAACAGGGGGCGGGAGAGACCCAGTACTTC. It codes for CSVEQGAGETQYF. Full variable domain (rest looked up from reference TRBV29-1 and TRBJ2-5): SAVISQKPSRDICQRGTSLTIQCQVDSQVTMMFWYRQQPGQSLTLIATANQGSEATYESGFVIDKFPISRPNLTFSTLTVSNMSPEDSSIYLCSVEQGAGETQYFGPGTRLLVL.

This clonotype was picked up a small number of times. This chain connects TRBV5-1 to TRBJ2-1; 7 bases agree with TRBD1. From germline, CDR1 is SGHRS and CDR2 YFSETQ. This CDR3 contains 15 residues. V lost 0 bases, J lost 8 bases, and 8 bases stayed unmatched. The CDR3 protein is CASSLALGGRDEQFF. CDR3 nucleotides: TGCGCCAGCAGCTTGGCCTTAGGGGGCCGGGATGAGCAGTTCTTC.

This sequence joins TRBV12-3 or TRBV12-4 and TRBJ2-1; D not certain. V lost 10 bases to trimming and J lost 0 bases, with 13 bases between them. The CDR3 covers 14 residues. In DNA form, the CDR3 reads TGTGCCAAGACCCACGGAAGCTCCTACAATGAGCAGTTCTTC. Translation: CAKTHGSSYNEQFF.

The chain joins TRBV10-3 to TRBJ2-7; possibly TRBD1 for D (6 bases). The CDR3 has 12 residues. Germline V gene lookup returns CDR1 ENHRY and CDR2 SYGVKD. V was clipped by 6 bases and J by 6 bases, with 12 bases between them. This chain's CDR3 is CAISLQGPEQYF. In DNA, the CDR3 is TGTGCCATCAGCCTACAGGGACCCGAGCAGTACTTC.

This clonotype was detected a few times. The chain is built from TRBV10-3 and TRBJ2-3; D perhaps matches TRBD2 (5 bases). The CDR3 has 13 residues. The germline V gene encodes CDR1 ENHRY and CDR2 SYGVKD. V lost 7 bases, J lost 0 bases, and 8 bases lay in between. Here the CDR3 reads CAITGRSTDTQYF. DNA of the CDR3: TGTGCCATCACGGGGAGAAGCACAGATACGCAGTATTTT.

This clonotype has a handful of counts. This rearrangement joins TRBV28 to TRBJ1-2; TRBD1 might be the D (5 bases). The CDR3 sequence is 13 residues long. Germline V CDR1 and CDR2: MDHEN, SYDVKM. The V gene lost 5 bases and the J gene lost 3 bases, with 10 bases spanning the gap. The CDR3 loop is CASSVRDYYGYTF. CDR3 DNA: TGTGCCAGCAGTGTGAGGGACTACTATGGCTACACCTTC.

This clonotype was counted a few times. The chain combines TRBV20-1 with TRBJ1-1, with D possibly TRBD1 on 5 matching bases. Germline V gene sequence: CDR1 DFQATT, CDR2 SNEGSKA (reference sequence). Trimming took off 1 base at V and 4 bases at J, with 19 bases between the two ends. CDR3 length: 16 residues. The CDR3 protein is CSARVHPFGGSTEAFF. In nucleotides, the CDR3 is TGCAGTGCTAGAGTTCACCCCTTCGGGGGGAGCACTGAAGCTTTCTTT.

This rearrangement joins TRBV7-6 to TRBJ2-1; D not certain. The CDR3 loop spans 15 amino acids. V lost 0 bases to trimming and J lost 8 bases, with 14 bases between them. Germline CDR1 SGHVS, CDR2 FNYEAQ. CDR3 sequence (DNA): TGTGCCAGCAGCTTAGCACCCAGAGGTATTCATGAGCAGTTCTTC. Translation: CASSLAPRGIHEQFF.

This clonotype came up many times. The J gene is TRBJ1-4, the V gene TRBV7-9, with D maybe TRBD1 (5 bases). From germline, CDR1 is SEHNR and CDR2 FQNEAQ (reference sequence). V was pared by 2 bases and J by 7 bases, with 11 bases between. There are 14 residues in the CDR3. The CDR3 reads CASSLTGGSEKLFF. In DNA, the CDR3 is TGTGCCAGCAGCTTAACCGGGGGGAGTGAAAAACTGTTTTTT.

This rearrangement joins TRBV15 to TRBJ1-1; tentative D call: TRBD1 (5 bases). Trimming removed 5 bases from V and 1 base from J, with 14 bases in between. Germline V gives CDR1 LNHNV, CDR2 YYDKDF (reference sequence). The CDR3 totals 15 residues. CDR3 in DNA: TGTGCCACCAGCCCTGGGGGAGGAAGGAACACTGAAGCTTTCTTT. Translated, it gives CATSPGGGRNTEAFF.

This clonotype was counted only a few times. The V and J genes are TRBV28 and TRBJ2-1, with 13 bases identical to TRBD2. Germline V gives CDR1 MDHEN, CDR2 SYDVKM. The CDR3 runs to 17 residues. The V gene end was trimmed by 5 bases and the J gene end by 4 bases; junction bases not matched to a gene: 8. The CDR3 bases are TGTGCCAGCAGTCCCGGACTAGCGGGAGCGGGTTACAATGAGCAGTTCTTC. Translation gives CASSPGLAGAGYNEQFF.

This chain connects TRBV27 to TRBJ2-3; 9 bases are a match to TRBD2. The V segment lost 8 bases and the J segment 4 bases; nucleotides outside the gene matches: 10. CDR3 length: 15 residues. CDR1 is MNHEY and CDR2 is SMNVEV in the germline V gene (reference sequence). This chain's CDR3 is CASAEGGRAPDTQYF. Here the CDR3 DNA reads TGTGCCAGCGCCGAGGGCGGGAGGGCCCCAGATACGCAGTATTTT.